Listed here are 7 T cell receptor beta chains from one sample, sequenced in a study of cytotoxic CD8 clonotypes in ibrutinib-treated CLL. TCRdb's table, derived via immunoSEQ multiplex PCR, lists solely in-frame clones and lacks some. The sample comprises some 130,000 clones, around 85% of which are singletons, and about 2.1% rests with the top ten. The sample in question was PBMCs, obtained after 24 months of ibrutinib treatment. Every receptor here comes from a human donor with chronic lymphocytic leukemia.

J is TRBJ2-7 and V is TRBV5-4, with TRBD2 matching 11 bases. CDR3 size: 15 residues. Germline V gives CDR1 SGHNT, CDR2 YYREEE (reference sequence). J gave up 2 bases and V 4 bases, and 5 bases lay outside the gene matches. The CDR3 region has the DNA TGTGCCAGCAGCGACGGGACTAGCGGCCCCTACGAGCAGTACTTC. Translating it yields CASSDGTSGPYEQYF.

This clone was counted only a few times. The V call is TRBV15, the J call TRBJ1-1; 7 bases map to TRBD1. J lost 5 bases, V lost 1 base, and 13 bases had no gene match. The CDR3 covers 17 residues. Germline V gives CDR1 LNHNV, CDR2 YYDKDF (reference sequence). CDR3 loop: CATSRGSTGERGTEAFF. In DNA form, the CDR3 reads TGTGCCACCAGCAGAGGAAGTACAGGGGAGAGAGGTACTGAAGCTTTCTTT. The full variable domain, with the rest looked up from reference TRBV15 and TRBJ1-1, is DAMVIQNPRYQVTQFGKPVTLSCSQTLNHNVMYWYQQKSSQAPKLLFHYYDKDFNNEADTPDNFQSRRPNTSFCFLDIRSPGLGDTAMYLCATSRGSTGERGTEAFFGQGTRLTVV.

V gene TRBV18 combines with J gene TRBJ1-1; 7 bases are a match to TRBD1. V was pared by 5 bases and J by 5 bases, with 11 bases of the junction left unmatched. This CDR3 has 15 amino acids. CDR1 and CDR2 (germline): KGHSH, LQKENI. The CDR3 loop is CASSARTGGETEAFF. In DNA, the CDR3 is TGTGCCAGCTCAGCCCGGACAGGTGGAGAAACTGAAGCTTTCTTT.

The CDR3 region has the DNA TGTGCCTCCCATGTCCAGGGATCCTTGGAGACCCAGTACTTC. Translation: CASHVQGSLETQYF. V gene TRBV6-5 combines with J gene TRBJ2-5; TRBD1 might be the D (5 bases). V gave up 11 bases and J gave up 5 bases, with 21 bases separating them. Germline V gene sequence: CDR1 MNHEY, CDR2 SVGAGI. The CDR3 has 14 residues.

The chain links TRBV19 to TRBJ1-3; 9 bases map to TRBD1. The CDR3 consists of 14 residues. V lost 6 bases to trimming and J lost 2 bases; unmatched junction nucleotides: 2. Per the germline V gene, CDR1 is LNHDA and CDR2 is SQIVND (reference sequence). In DNA, the CDR3 is TGTGCCAGTAGACAGGGGGCAGCTGGAAACACCATATATTTT. It encodes CASRQGAAGNTIYF.

The chain links TRBV4-1 to TRBJ2-2; maybe TRBD2 (6 bases). The CDR3 is 14 amino acids. Trimming pared 6 bases from V and 5 bases from J, leaving 13 bases between. Germline lookup yields CDR1 MGHRA and CDR2 YSYEKL. Here the CDR3 reads CASRKYGGTGELFF. CDR3 coding DNA: TGCGCCAGCAGAAAGTACGGAGGGACCGGGGAGCTGTTTTTT.

The rearrangement uses TRBV7-2 and TRBJ2-3; maybe TRBD2 (5 bases). CDR3 length: 15 amino acids. The germline gives CDR1 SGHTA, CDR2 FQGNSA. With 5 bases removed from V and 3 bases from J, the gap between germline ends came to 15 bases. This chain's CDR3 is CASSPDSLGTDTQYF. The CDR3 DNA sequence: TGTGCCAGCAGCCCGGACTCATTGGGGACAGATACGCAGTATTTT.